Sequencing of this T cell receptor (beta chain) was carried out in a study of regulatory T cells in long-lasting Graves disease. The V gene's germline CDR1 is DFQATT and CDR2 SNEGSKA (reference sequence). V lost 2 bases and J lost 0, with 7 bases in between. The CDR3 covers 13 residues. This clonotype occurred many times. The authors built TCR beta libraries using iRepertoire HTBI primers and Arm-PCR of CDR3 regions. TCRdb independently ran MiXCR on the multiplex PCR reads; one entry per CDR3 protein. Of about 450,000 distinct CDR3 sequences in the sample, 15% to 20% were seen once. Time point of the sample: newly diagnosed GD, antithyroid drugs for less than 3 months. PBMC-extracted RNA yielded the TCR library. These same data were also listed under a study on T cells in Graves' hyperthyroidism and ophthalmopathy. In that study: The study used the HTBI primer set for a first-round RT-PCR of the TCR CDR3.

The sequence was collected from a young woman with Graves disease. This material consisted of peripheral blood mononuclear cells (PBMCs), taken at new diagnosis, from a patient treated with antithyroid drugs. The chain employs TRBV20-1 and TRBJ1-1, with D unresolved. CDR3 DNA: TGCAGTGCTAGAAGCAGTCTGAACACTGAAGCTTTCTTT. This codes for CSARSSLNTEAFF.